The 30 T cell receptor beta chains below were found in one sample sequenced in a study of vaccination and CD4 T cells after COVID-19. Their target antigens are unknown. The study sequenced cultured CD4+ T cell DNA using the Oncomine TCR Beta short-read assay. A single record per CDR3 protein comes from TCRdb applying MiXCR to the PCR reads. The table lists about 15,000 distinct CDR3 sequences, about 55% of them singletons. The treatment is: approximately 11-day PBMC culture with coronavirus spike peptide pools or control peptides (ViraFEST assay). The sample taken for sequencing was CD4+ T cells from blood, cultured in vitro. Receptors originate from a human donor who had recovered from COVID-19.

This chain links TRBV2 with TRBJ2-7; TRBD1 might be the D (6 bases). This CDR3 has 15 residues. Looked up from germline, CDR1 is SNHLY and CDR2 is FYNNEI. V lost 7 bases and J lost 3, with 19 bases in between. CDR3 DNA sequence: TGTGCCAGCACCTTGACCTCAGGGGCGGTCTACGAGCAGTACTTC. Its translation: CASTLTSGAVYEQYF.

In the case of this clonotype: At one boundary the junction diverges from the germline segment, which might be a read error. The V and J genes are TRBV7-8 and TRBJ1-2; D unresolved. The germline V gene has CDR1 SGHVS and CDR2 FQNEAQ. The CDR3 runs 16 residues. CDR3 nucleotide sequence: TGTGCCAGCAGCTTAGCGCGCGCCCCAGGAGGCTATGACTACACCTTC. It specifies CASSLARAPGGYDYTF.

This rearrangement joins TRBV6-1 to TRBJ1-1; D may be TRBD1 (5 bases). This CDR3 is 14 amino acids long. The V gene's germline CDR1 is MNHNS and CDR2 SASEGT. V dropped 1 base and J dropped 7 bases, with 13 bases sitting between them. CDR3 region: CASSEGGARGEAFF. The CDR3 DNA reads TGTGCCAGCAGTGAAGGGGGCGCGAGGGGTGAAGCTTTCTTT.

The table lists this clonotype with a few counts. The V call is TRBV20-1, the J call TRBJ2-1; 9 bases map to TRBD2. The ends lost 0 bases at V and 0 bases at J; junction bases unmatched: 3. Germline V CDR1 and CDR2: DFQATT, SNEGSKA (reference sequence). The CDR3 covers 16 residues. In DNA, the CDR3 is TGCAGTGCTAGAGACTCTAGCGGGAACTCCTACAATGAGCAGTTCTTC. As protein: CSARDSSGNSYNEQFF.

This clonotype is medium-sized. The V call is TRBV6-1, the J call TRBJ2-1; the D call may be TRBD1 or TRBD2 (5 bases each). The CDR3 has 13 residues. Germline V lookup: CDR1 MNHNS, CDR2 SASEGT. V was trimmed by 8 bases and J by 2 bases, leaving 10 bases between them. The CDR3 here is CASGRGPYNEQFF. In DNA form, the CDR3 reads TGTGCCAGCGGCCGGGGCCCCTACAATGAGCAGTTCTTC.

This chain connects TRBV28 to TRBJ1-1, with D possibly matching TRBD1 (6 bases). The CDR3 covers 15 residues. V dropped 6 bases and J dropped 0 bases, with 14 bases sitting between them. Germline assignment: CDR1 MDHEN and CDR2 SYDVKM. For the CDR3, the DNA is TGTGCCAGCAGCATAGGGGGGAGCATGAACACTGAAGCTTTCTTT. This codes for CASSIGGSMNTEAFF.

This clonotype was detected only a few times. The V and J genes are TRBV6-5 and TRBJ1-6; D perhaps matches TRBD1 (6 bases). Germline V gives CDR1 MNHEY, CDR2 SVGAGI. The CDR3 totals 17 residues. Trimming stripped 2 bases from V and 13 bases from J, with 24 bases between. As DNA, the CDR3 is TGTGCCAGCAGTTACCTTCCTACAGGGAACAGCTTCTCGCCCCTCCACTTT. Translated: CASSYLPTGNSFSPLHF.

This clonotype was found a few times. This chain links TRBV6-2 or TRBV6-3 with TRBJ2-3, with 10 positions matching TRBD1. The germline gives CDR1 MNHEY, CDR2 SVGEGT. This CDR3 has 16 residues. The ends lost 6 bases at V and 1 base at J; junction bases unmatched: 7. The CDR3 spells CASSPPGTGGTDTQYF. CDR3 nucleotide sequence: TGTGCCAGCAGCCCGCCCGGGACAGGGGGCACAGATACGCAGTATTTT.

This rearrangement joins TRBV19 to TRBJ1-1; D not resolved. Per germline, CDR1 LNHDA and CDR2 SQIVND (reference sequence). The V gene lost 5 bases and the J gene lost 5 bases, with 12 bases spanning the gap. The CDR3 totals 13 residues. The CDR3 bases are TGTGCCAGTAGTGTCCGAGTTGCGACTGAAGCTTTCTTT. As protein: CASSVRVATEAFF.

The rearrangement links TRBV20-1 to TRBJ1-5; D gene ambiguous. The CDR3 consists of 13 residues. Germline assignment: CDR1 DFQATT and CDR2 SNEGSKA (reference sequence). V dropped 3 bases and J dropped 6 bases, with 12 bases sitting between them. In nucleotides, the CDR3 is TGCAGTGCTAGTTTAGGAGTCGGTCAGCCCCAGCATTTT. Residues: CSASLGVGQPQHF.

This chain joins TRBV12-3 or TRBV12-4 and TRBJ1-2; possibly TRBD1 for D (6 bases). Trimming pared 4 bases from V and 0 bases from J, leaving 6 bases between. The CDR3 spans 13 residues. The CDR3 sequence is CASSWTANYGYTF. Written as DNA, the CDR3 is TGTGCCAGCAGTTGGACAGCTAACTATGGCTACACCTTC.

V is TRBV7-2 and J is TRBJ1-1, with a weak D call TRBD1 (6 bases). Germline V lookup: CDR1 SGHTA, CDR2 FQGNSA. The V and J ends lost 7 bases and 7 bases respectively, with 16 bases between them. The CDR3 covers 13 residues. Written as DNA, the CDR3 is TGTGCCAGCAAAAAGGACAGCCCGAGTGAAGCTTTCTTT. The encoded protein is CASKKDSPSEAFF.

The chain joins TRBV20-1 to TRBJ2-7; 9 bases match TRBD2. Germline V CDR1 and CDR2: DFQATT, SNEGSKA (reference sequence). The CDR3 contains 15 residues. V lost 0 bases and J lost 0; bases outside the gene matches: 3. DNA of the CDR3: TGCAGTGCTAGAGATCGGCGGGGGGGCTCCTACGAGCAGTACTTC. The encoded protein is CSARDRRGGSYEQYF.

The J gene is TRBJ2-7, the V gene TRBV6-1; 10 bases agree with TRBD1. Germline V gene data show CDR1 as MNHNS and CDR2 as SASEGT. The CDR3 covers 14 residues. Trimming removed 6 bases from V and 3 bases from J; junction bases left unmatched: 5. CDR3: CASSADRGYYEQYF. DNA for the CDR3: TGTGCCAGCAGCGCGGACAGGGGGTACTACGAGCAGTACTTC.

The CDR3 is CSARSRGLDQPQHF. The CDR3 DNA reads TGCAGTGCTAGAAGCAGGGGGCTCGATCAGCCCCAGCATTTT. This chain uses TRBV20-1 with TRBJ1-5; 8 positions match TRBD1. J was trimmed by 5 bases and V by 2 bases; bases with no gene match: 5. Germline V CDR1 and CDR2: DFQATT, SNEGSKA (reference sequence). The CDR3 has 14 residues.

The table lists this clonotype with a few counts. This chain links TRBV6-1 with TRBJ2-3, with TRBD2 as a possible D gene (7 bases). V shed 5 bases and J shed 2 bases, with 17 bases lying between them. CDR3 length: 16 residues. Germline V gene sequence: CDR1 MNHNS, CDR2 SASEGT. This CDR3 reads CASSRNWGGPTDTQYF. The CDR3 DNA is TGTGCCAGCAGTCGAAATTGGGGGGGCCCCACAGATACGCAGTATTTT.

The chain is built from TRBV7-2 and TRBJ1-6; 8 nucleotides line up with TRBD1. Germline CDR1 and CDR2: SGHTA and FQGNSA. The CDR3 totals 19 residues. V lost 1 base to trimming and J lost 6 bases; unmatched junction nucleotides: 14. DNA for the CDR3: TGTGCCAGCAGCTTAGTACATACCGGGACAGGAGGATTTAATTCACCCCTCCACTTT. This encodes CASSLVHTGTGGFNSPLHF. The full variable domain, rest sourced from reference TRBV7-2 and TRBJ1-6, is GAGVSQSPSNKVTEKGKDVELRCDPISGHTALYWYRQSLGQGLEFLIYFQGNSAPDKSGLPSDRFSAERTGGSVSTLTIQRTQQEDSAVYLCASSLVHTGTGGFNSPLHFGNGTRLTVT.

The chain links TRBV7-2 to TRBJ2-3, with TRBD2 matching 11 bases. This CDR3 spans 15 amino acids. In germline, CDR1 is SGHTA, CDR2 FQGNSA. With V trimmed by 5 bases and J by 3 bases, 4 bases remained unmatched. The CDR3 region is CASSVSGGATDTQYF. The DNA of the CDR3 is TGTGCCAGCAGCGTTAGCGGGGGGGCAACAGATACGCAGTATTTT.

This clonotype was detected a few times. CDR3 DNA: TGTGCCAGCAGCAAAGAATGGACAGGAAGGCGGAACTATGGCTACACCTTC. Residues: CASSKEWTGRRNYGYTF. This chain joins TRBV21-1 and TRBJ1-2; whether TRBD1, the table's D call, matches the DNA was not checked. TRBV21-1 is described as a pseudogene. The length of the CDR3 is 17 residues.

The rearrangement joins TRBV6-1 to TRBJ1-4, with TRBD1 identical over 7 bases. J lost 3 bases, V lost 5 bases, and 3 bases had no gene match. This CDR3 is built from 14 residues. CDR1 MNHNS and CDR2 SASEGT come from the germline V gene. The CDR3 spells CASSPDRANEKLFF. CDR3 sequence (DNA): TGTGCCAGCAGTCCTGACAGGGCTAATGAAAAACTGTTTTTT.

The sample holds one count of this clonotype. V and J are TRBV24-1 and TRBJ2-3; 10 bases align to TRBD2. The CDR3 runs to 16 residues. CDR1 and CDR2 from the germline V gene are KGHDR and SFDVKD. V was pared by 3 bases and J by 1 base, with 3 bases of the junction left unmatched. The CDR3 region is CATSDLAGEGTDTQYF. CDR3 coding DNA: TGTGCCACCAGTGATCTAGCGGGAGAGGGCACAGATACGCAGTATTTT.

This clonotype has just a few counts. V is TRBV7-8 and J is TRBJ1-2; TRBD1 aligns across 7 bases. Germline V gene data show CDR1 as SGHVS and CDR2 as FQNEAQ. V shed 4 bases and J 5 bases; nucleotides not matched to a gene: 7. The length of the CDR3 is 14 residues. CDR3 residues: CASSYRTGVYGYTF. The CDR3 DNA follows: TGTGCCAGCAGCTATCGGACAGGCGTTTATGGCTACACCTTC.

The rearrangement joins TRBV11-3 to TRBJ2-7; D gene ambiguous. The V end was cut by 5 bases, the J end by 3 bases, with 5 bases between. CDR1 and CDR2 (germline): SGHNT, YENEEA. The length of the CDR3 is 11 residues. DNA for the CDR3: TGTGCCAGCAGCCTCGACTACGAGCAGTACTTC. Translated, it gives CASSLDYEQYF.

This clonotype was seen only a few times. The rearrangement uses TRBV10-3 and TRBJ1-1; 7 bases map to TRBD1. Unmatched junction bases numbered 7, after V lost 5 bases and J lost 4 bases. Germline lookup yields CDR1 ENHRY and CDR2 SYGVKD. The CDR3 is 14 residues long. CDR3 loop: CAISLTGTTTEAFF. The CDR3 nucleotides read TGTGCCATCAGTTTGACAGGGACGACCACTGAAGCTTTCTTT.

Only a few counts were recorded for this clonotype. The chain carries TRBV20-1 and TRBJ1-4; no definite D call. The CDR3 consists of 12 residues. The germline CDR1 and CDR2 sequences are DFQATT and SNEGSKA (reference sequence). V shed 5 bases and J shed 7 bases, with 11 bases lying between them. In nucleotides, the CDR3 is TGCAGTGCTCAAGGGTTGGGTGAAAAACTGTTTTTT. Its translation: CSAQGLGEKLFF.

The chain carries TRBV29-1 and TRBJ1-2; D not resolved. The CDR3 runs 15 residues. The germline V gene has CDR1 SQVTM and CDR2 ANQGSEA. V shed 4 bases and J shed 4 bases, with 19 bases lying between them. In DNA form, the CDR3 reads TGCAGCGTTGGGGGTCCGGTAGCCGTAGGCTATGGCTACACCTTC. This gives the protein CSVGGPVAVGYGYTF.

This clonotype showed up just a few times. The chain joins TRBV7-2 to TRBJ2-2; D tentatively fits TRBD1 or TRBD2 (5 bases each). V lost 9 bases, J lost 1 base, and 12 bases lay in between. Germline assignment: CDR1 SGHTA and CDR2 FQGNSA. The CDR3 length is 14 residues. The CDR3 DNA reads TGTGCCAGTACAGGAGGCCGGAACACCGGGGAGCTGTTTTTT. Amino acids: CASTGGRNTGELFF.

This clonotype was counted a few times. The J gene is TRBJ2-5, the V gene TRBV15, with 7 bases fitting TRBD2. Trimming cost V 0 bases and J 5 bases; bases outside gene matches: 0. There are 13 residues in the CDR3. Germline V gene data show CDR1 as LNHNV and CDR2 as YYDKDF (reference sequence). The chain's CDR3 is CATSRDSGETQYF. In DNA, the CDR3 is TGTGCCACCAGCAGAGATAGCGGGGAGACCCAGTACTTC.

The V gene is TRBV6-1, the J gene TRBJ2-3; D unresolved. The germline V gene has CDR1 MNHNS and CDR2 SASEGT. V was trimmed by 2 bases and J by 4 bases, leaving 7 bases between them. The CDR3 has 13 residues. CDR3 nucleotide sequence: TGTGCCAGCAGTGAATGGGCAGCAGATACGCAGTATTTT. Amino acid sequence: CASSEWAADTQYF.

The J gene is TRBJ1-3, the V gene TRBV7-9; 7 bases line up with TRBD1. This CDR3 region has 14 residues. V shed 3 bases, J shed 6 bases, and the junction held 5 bases outside the gene matches. In germline, CDR1 is SEHNR, CDR2 FQNEAQ (reference sequence). CDR3 bases: TGTGCCAGCAGCTTGGCAGGGGGGGAAAACACCATATATTTT. Residues: CASSLAGGENTIYF.